Listed here is a single T cell receptor (beta chain). Its matching antigen is unknown. V lost 7 bases to trimming and J lost 1 base; unmatched junction nucleotides: 8. From germline, CDR1 is SGHTA and CDR2 FQGNSA. The CDR3 spans 15 residues. The data originate from a study of T cells in narcolepsy. On the study more broadly: Donors had narcolepsy type 1 or type 2, or were healthy controls. Overall study results and limits: Healthy controls reportedly lacked the autoreactive clonotypes serially found in patients' blood. HCRT-specific and TRIB2-specific autoreactive clonotypes appeared among same-patient CSF and blood CD4+ clonotypes.

TCRdb keeps only in-frame clones here, not all; method: immunoSEQ multiplex PCR. The sample has under 40,000 clones; 75% to 85% are singletons. V is TRBV7-2 and J is TRBJ2-3; TRBD2 matches at 7 bases. The sequencing sample was made of CD45RA- memory CD4+ T cells from PBMCs. The sequence derives from a human donor with narcolepsy. In DNA, the CDR3 is TGTGCCAGCACCATCACTGGGGGGGGCACAGATACGCAGTATTTT. Protein: CASTITGGGTDTQYF. Full variable domain (outside the CDR3, taken from reference TRBV7-2 and TRBJ2-3): GAGVSQSPSNKVTEKGKDVELRCDPISGHTALYWYRQSLGQGLEFLIYFQGNSAPDKSGLPSDRFSAERTGGSVSTLTIQRTQQEDSAVYLCASTITGGGTDTQYFGPGTRLTVL.